This T cell receptor beta chain appears in the sequencing data of a study of CD4 and CD8 cells across lung adenocarcinoma regions. TCRdb ran MiXCR on the PCR reads and lists one entry per CDR3 protein. The top ten clones hold about 60% of a sample with about 20,000 distinct CDR3 sequences, 51% of them seen once. The CDR3 contains 14 residues. The germline V gene encodes CDR1 LGHDT and CDR2 YNNKEL (reference sequence). The specimen was CD8+ T cells from the center of a lung tumor. J is TRBJ2-1 and V is TRBV3-1; TRBD2 agrees at 9 bases. The J call may be wrong; the DNA end is better matched by TRBJ2-7. The source of this sequence is a female donor with lung adenocarcinoma. The CD4 and CD8 labels of this study may be unreliable. Written as DNA, the CDR3 is TGTGCCAGCAGCCAAGGTAGCGGGAGTGGGGTGCAGTACTTC. This gives the protein CASSQGSGSGVQYF.